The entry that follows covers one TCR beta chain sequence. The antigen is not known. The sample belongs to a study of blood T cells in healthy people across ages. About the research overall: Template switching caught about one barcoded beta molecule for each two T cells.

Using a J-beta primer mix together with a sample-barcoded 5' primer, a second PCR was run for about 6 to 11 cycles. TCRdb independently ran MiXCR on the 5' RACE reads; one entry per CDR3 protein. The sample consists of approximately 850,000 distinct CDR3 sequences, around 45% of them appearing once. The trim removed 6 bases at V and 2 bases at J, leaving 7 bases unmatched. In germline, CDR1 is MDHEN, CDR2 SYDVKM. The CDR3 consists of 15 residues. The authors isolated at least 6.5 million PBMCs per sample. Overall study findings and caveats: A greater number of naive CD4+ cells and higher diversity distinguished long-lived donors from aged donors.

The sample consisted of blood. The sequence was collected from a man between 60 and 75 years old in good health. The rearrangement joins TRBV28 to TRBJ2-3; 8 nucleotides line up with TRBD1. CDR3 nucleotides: TGTGCCAGCAGAGGAACAGGGGGTTCCACAGATACGCAGTATTTT. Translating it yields CASRGTGGSTDTQYF.